The T cell receptor beta chain under discussion was sequenced for a study of blood T cell repertoires in COVID-19. About the study: Some COVID-19 samples were acute and others convalescent; all came from the United States, Italy and Spain.

Profiled with immunoSEQ multiplex PCR; TCRdb holds only in-frame clones, not every one. Among about 150,000 clones listed, 91% were seen once. The CDR3 extends over 15 amino acids. Between the trimmed V and J ends, which lost 4 bases and 2 bases, there was a span of 12 bases. Germline V gene lookup returns CDR1 SGHTA and CDR2 FQGNSA. This receptor was identified in a man in his fifties or sixties with acute or convalescent COVID-19. The sample consisted of peripheral blood. The rearrangement uses TRBV7-2 and TRBJ2-1, with D possibly being TRBD2 (5 bases). The CDR3 region is CASSSSKEAYNEQFF. DNA for the CDR3: TGTGCCAGCAGCTCCTCTAAGGAGGCCTACAATGAGCAGTTCTTC. The variable domain in full, with the rest retrieved from reference TRBV7-2 and TRBJ2-1, is GAGVSQSPSNKVTEKGKDVELRCDPISGHTALYWYRQSLGQGLEFLIYFQGNSAPDKSGLPSDRFSAERTGGSVSTLTIQRTQQEDSAVYLCASSSSKEAYNEQFFGPGTRLTVL.